This TCR beta chain comes out of a study of T cell responses to AZD1222 COVID-19 vaccine. Trimming cost V 3 bases and J 7 bases; bases outside gene matches: 8. Germline V gives CDR1 KGHSH, CDR2 LQKENI. The CDR3 runs to 15 residues. Sequencing used immunoSEQ multiplex PCR; TCRdb keeps in-frame clones, though not all of them. The sample carries about 110,000 clones, about 90% recorded once. The TCR was taken from an adult in good health. The specimen comprised peripheral blood, sampled on day 0 of AZD1222 vaccination. The chain carries TRBV18 and TRBJ1-4; 7 bases line up with TRBD1. The DNA for the CDR3 is TGTGCCAGCTCACCCCAACGACAGGGAGGTGAAAAACTGTTTTTT. This translates into CASSPQRQGGEKLFF. Filled out from reference TRBV18 and TRBJ1-4, the complete variable domain reads NAGVMQNPRHLVRRRGQEARLRCSPMKGHSHVYWYRQLPEEGLKFMVYLQKENIIDESGMPKERFSAEFPKEGPSILRIQQVVRGDSAAYFCASSPQRQGGEKLFFGSGTQLSVL.